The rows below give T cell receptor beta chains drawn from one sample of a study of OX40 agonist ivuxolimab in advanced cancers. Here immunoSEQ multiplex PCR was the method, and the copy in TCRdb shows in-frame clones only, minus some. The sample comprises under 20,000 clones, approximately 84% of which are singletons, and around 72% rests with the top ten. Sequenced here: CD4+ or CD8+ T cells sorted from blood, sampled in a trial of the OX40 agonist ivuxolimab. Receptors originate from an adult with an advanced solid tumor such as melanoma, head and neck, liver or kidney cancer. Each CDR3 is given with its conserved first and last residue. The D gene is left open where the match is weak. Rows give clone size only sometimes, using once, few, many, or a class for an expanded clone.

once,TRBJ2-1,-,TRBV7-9,CASSLDRDKGNEQFF,TGTGCCAGCAGCTTAGACAGGGATAAGGGGAATGAGCAGTTCTTC
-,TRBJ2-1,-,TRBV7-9,CASSSSYAQEQFF,TGTGCCAGCAGCTCGTCTTATGCGCAGGAGCAGTTCTTC
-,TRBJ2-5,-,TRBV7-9,CASSAKAGEYQETQYF,TGTGCCAGCAGCGCTAAGGCCGGGGAATACCAAGAGACCCAGTACTTC
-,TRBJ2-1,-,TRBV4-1,CASSQAGVVSEQFF,TGCGCCAGCAGCCAAGCGGGAGTGGTGAGTGAGCAGTTCTTC
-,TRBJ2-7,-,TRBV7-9,CASSDRRAHYEQYF,TGTGCCAGCAGCGATCGGAGGGCCCACTACGAGCAGTACTTC
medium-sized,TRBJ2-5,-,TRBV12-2,CASRPVDMVDQETQYF,TGTGCAAGTCGACCCGTCGACATGGTAGACCAAGAGACCCAGTACTTC
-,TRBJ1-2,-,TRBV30,CAWSPGVNYGYTF,TGTGCCTGGAGTCCAGGGGTAAACTATGGCTACACCTTC
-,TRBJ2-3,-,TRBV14,CASSQEQGLFGDTQYF,TGTGCCAGCAGCCAAGAGCAGGGCCTCTTCGGGGATACGCAGTATTTT
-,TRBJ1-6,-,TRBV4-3,CASSQAYPGTYNPLHF,TGCGCCAGCAGCCAAGCTTATCCGGGAACCTACAACCCCCTCCACTTT
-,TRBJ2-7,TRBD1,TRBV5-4,CASSFRQGNSYEQYF,TGTGCCAGCAGCTTTAGACAGGGTAACTCCTACGAGCAGTACTTC
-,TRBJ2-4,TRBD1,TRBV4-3,CASSQGQGGIQYF,TGCGCCAGCAGCCAAGGACAGGGGGGCATTCAGTACTTC
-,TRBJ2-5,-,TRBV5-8,CASSRGSAVQETQYF,TGTGCCAGCAGCCGAGGGAGCGCCGTACAAGAGACCCAGTACTTC
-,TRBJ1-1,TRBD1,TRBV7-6,CASSLAEGQGSQGEAFF,TGTGCCAGCAGCTTAGCGGAGGGACAGGGGTCGCAGGGGGAAGCTTTCTTT
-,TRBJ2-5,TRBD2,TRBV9,CASSEAPLAGGQETQYF,TGTGCCAGCAGCGAGGCCCCCTTAGCGGGAGGCCAAGAGACCCAGTACTTC
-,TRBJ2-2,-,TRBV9,CASSVNIMRGEDTGELFF,TGTGCCAGCAGCGTAAATATCATGCGGGGAGAGGACACCGGGGAGCTGTTTTTT
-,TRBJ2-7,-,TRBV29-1,CSVEGTDSSYEQYF,TGCAGCGTTGAAGGAACGGATAGCTCCTACGAGCAGTACTTC
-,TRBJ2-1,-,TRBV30,CAWSSGLNPYNEQFF,TGTGCCTGGAGTTCAGGACTCAACCCCTACAATGAGCAGTTCTTC
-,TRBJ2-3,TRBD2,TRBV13,CASSPGGGVRTDTQYF,TGTGCCAGCAGCCCCGGGGGAGGGGTCCGCACAGATACGCAGTATTTT
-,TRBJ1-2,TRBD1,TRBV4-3,CASSQEGQPNYGYTF,TGCGCCAGCAGCCAAGAGGGACAGCCCAACTATGGCTACACCTTC
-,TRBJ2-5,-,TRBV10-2,CASSESTWTGVEETQYF,TGCGCCAGCAGTGAGTCGACTTGGACTGGGGTGGAAGAGACCCAGTACTTC
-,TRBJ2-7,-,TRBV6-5,CASSYLQGGYEQYF,TGTGCCAGCAGTTACTTGCAGGGGGGTTACGAGCAGTACTTC
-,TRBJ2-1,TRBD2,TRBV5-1,CASSPGLANEQFF,TGCGCCAGCAGCCCCGGACTAGCTAATGAGCAGTTCTTC
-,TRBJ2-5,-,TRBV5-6,CASSLDEALQETQYF,TGTGCCAGCAGCTTGGATGAGGCCCTCCAAGAGACCCAGTACTTC
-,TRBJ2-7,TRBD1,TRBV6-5,CASRDRVGYEQYF,TGTGCCAGCAGGGACAGGGTCGGTTACGAGCAGTACTTC
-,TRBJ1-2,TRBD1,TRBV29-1,CSGERQGSYTF,TGCAGCGGGGAACGACAGGGAAGCTACACCTTC
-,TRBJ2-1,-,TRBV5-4,CASSPTGGGVAGGLSNEQFF,TGTGCCAGCAGCCCAACAGGGGGCGGAGTAGCGGGGGGTCTTTCGAATGAGCAGTTCTTC
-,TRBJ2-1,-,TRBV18,CASSLDYNEQFF,TGTGCCAGCTCTCTGGATTACAATGAGCAGTTCTTC
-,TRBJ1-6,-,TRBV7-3,CASSFEGPNSPLHF,TGTGCCAGCAGCTTTGAGGGTCCCAATTCACCCCTCCACTTT
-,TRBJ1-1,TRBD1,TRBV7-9,CASSRGDSPMEAFF,TGTGCCAGCAGCAGAGGGGACAGCCCAATGGAAGCTTTCTTT
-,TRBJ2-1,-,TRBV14,CASRSALRGSYNEQFF,TGTGCCAGCAGATCGGCGCTCCGGGGGTCCTACAATGAGCAGTTCTTC
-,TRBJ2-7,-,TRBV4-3,CASSQDRGGAYEQYF,TGCGCCAGCAGCCAAGATCGTGGGGGCGCCTACGAGCAGTACTTC
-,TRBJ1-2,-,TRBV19,CASGNGQHYGYTF,TGTGCCAGCGGAAACGGACAGCACTATGGCTACACCTTC
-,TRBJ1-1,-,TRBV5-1,CASSLYPGNTEAFF,TGCGCCAGCAGCTTGTACCCCGGGAACACTGAAGCTTTCTTT
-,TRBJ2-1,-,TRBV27,CASSLTGANSYNEQFF,TGTGCCAGCAGTTTAACCGGGGCAAACTCCTACAATGAGCAGTTCTTC
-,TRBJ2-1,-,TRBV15,CATGDNEQFF,TGTGCCACCGGCGACAATGAGCAGTTCTTC
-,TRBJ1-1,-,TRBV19,CASSIVAQSEAFF,TGTGCCAGTAGTATAGTAGCGCAGTCTGAAGCTTTCTTT
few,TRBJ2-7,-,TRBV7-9,CASSLVSSVYEQYF,TGTGCCAGCAGCTTAGTTTCTAGCGTCTACGAGCAGTACTTC